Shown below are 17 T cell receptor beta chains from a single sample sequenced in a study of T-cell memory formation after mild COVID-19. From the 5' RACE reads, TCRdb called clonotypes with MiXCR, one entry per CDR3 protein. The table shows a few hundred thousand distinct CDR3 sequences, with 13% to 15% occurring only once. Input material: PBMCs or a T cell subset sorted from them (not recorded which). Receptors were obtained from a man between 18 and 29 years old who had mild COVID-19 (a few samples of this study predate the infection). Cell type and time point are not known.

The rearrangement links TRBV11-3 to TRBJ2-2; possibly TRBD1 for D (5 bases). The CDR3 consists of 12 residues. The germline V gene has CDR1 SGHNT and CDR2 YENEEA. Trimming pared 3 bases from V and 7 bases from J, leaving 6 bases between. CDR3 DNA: TGTGCCAGCAGCTTCAGGGACGGGGAGCTGTTTTTT. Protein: CASSFRDGELFF.

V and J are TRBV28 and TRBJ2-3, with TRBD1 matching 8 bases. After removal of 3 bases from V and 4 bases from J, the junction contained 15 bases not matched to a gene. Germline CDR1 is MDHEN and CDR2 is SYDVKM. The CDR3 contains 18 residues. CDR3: CASSFFLGDVDRADTQYF. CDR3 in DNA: TGTGCCAGCAGTTTCTTCCTCGGGGACGTGGACAGGGCAGATACGCAGTATTTT. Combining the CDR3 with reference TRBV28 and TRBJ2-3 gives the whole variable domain DVKVTQSSRYLVKRTGEKVFLECVQDMDHENMFWYRQDPGLGLRLIYFSYDVKMKEKGDIPEGYSVSREKKERFSLILESASTNQTSMYLCASSFFLGDVDRADTQYFGPGTRLTVL.

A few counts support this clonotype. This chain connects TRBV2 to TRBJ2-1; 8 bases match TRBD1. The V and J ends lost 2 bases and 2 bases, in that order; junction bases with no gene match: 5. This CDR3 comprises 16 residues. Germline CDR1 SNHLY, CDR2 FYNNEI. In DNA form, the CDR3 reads TGTGCCAGCAGTGAATCAGAGGACAGGGCCTACAATGAGCAGTTCTTC. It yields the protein CASSESEDRAYNEQFF. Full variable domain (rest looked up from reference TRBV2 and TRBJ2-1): EPEVTQTPSHQVTQMGQEVILRCVPISNHLYFYWYRQILGQKVEFLVSFYNNEISEKSEIFDDQFSVERPDGSNFTLKIRSTKLEDSAMYFCASSESEDRAYNEQFFGPGTRLTVL.

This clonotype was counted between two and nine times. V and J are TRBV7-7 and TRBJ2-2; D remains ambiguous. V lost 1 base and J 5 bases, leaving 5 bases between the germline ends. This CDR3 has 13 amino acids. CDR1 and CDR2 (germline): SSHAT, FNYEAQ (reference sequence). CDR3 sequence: CASSLETTGELFF. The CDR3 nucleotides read TGTGCCAGCAGCTTAGAGACGACCGGGGAGCTGTTTTTT.

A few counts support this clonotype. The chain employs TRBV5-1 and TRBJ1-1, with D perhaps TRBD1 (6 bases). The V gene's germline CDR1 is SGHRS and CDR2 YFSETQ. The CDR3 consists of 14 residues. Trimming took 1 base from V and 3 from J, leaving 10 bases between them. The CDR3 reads CASSLTGWDTEAFF. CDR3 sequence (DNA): TGCGCCAGCAGCTTGACAGGGTGGGACACTGAAGCTTTCTTT.

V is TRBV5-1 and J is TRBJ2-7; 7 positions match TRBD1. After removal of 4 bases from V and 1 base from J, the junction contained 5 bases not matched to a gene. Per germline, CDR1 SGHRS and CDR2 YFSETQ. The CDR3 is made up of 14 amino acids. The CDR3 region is CASSAGTASYEQYF. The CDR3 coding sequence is TGCGCCAGCAGCGCTGGGACAGCTTCCTACGAGCAGTACTTC.

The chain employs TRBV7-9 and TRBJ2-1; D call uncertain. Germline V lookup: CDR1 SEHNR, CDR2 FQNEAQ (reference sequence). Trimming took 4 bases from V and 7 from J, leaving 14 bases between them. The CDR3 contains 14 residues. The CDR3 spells CASSWAADWNEQFF. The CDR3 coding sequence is TGTGCCAGCAGCTGGGCAGCCGACTGGAATGAGCAGTTCTTC.

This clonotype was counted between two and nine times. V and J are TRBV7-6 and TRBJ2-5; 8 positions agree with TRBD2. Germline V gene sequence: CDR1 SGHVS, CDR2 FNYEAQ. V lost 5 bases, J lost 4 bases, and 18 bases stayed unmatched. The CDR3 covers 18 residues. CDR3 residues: CASSKARGGLPVGETQYF. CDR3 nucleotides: TGTGCCAGCAGCAAAGCCCGGGGGGGCCTCCCAGTCGGAGAGACCCAGTACTTC.

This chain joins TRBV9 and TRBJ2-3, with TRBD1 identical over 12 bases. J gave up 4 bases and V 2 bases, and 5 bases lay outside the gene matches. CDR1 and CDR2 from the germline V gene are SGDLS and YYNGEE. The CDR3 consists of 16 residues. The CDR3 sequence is CASSVSGTGGADTQYF. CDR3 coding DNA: TGTGCCAGCAGCGTTTCCGGGACAGGGGGCGCAGATACGCAGTATTTT.

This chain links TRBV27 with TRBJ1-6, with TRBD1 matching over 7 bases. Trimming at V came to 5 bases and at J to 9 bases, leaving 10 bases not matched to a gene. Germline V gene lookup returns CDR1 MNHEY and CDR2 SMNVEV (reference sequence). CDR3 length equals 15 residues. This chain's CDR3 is CASSLRGTVSSPLHF. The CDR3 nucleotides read TGTGCCAGCAGTCTAAGAGGGACAGTTAGTTCACCCCTCCACTTT.

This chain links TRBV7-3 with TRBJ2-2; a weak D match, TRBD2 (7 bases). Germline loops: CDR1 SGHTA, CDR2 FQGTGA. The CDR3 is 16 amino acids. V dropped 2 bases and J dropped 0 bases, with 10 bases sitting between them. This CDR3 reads CASSLHGGPNTGELFF. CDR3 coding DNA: TGTGCCAGCAGCTTACACGGGGGGCCGAACACCGGGGAGCTGTTTTTT.

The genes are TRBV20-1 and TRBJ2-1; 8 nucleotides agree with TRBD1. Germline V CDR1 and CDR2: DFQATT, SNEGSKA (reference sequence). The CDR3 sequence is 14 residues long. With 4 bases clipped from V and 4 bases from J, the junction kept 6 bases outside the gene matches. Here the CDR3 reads CSATAGQGYNEQFF. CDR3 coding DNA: TGCAGTGCTACGGCCGGACAGGGATACAATGAGCAGTTCTTC.

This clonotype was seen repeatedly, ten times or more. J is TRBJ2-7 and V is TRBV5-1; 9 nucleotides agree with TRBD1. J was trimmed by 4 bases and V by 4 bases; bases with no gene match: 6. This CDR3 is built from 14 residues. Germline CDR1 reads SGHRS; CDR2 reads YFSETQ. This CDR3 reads CASSKQGADYEQYF. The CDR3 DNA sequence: TGCGCCAGCAGCAAACAGGGGGCAGATTACGAGCAGTACTTC.

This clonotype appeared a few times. CDR3 amino acids: CASSDRDSRAKNIQYF. In DNA, the CDR3 is TGTGCCAGCAGCGACCGGGACTCCCGAGCCAAAAACATTCAGTACTTC. J is TRBJ2-4 and V is TRBV5-4; weak D call: TRBD2 (6 bases). The CDR3 spans 16 residues. V was cut by 4 bases and J by 0 bases, with 14 bases left in between. Germline loops: CDR1 SGHNT, CDR2 YYREEE (reference sequence).

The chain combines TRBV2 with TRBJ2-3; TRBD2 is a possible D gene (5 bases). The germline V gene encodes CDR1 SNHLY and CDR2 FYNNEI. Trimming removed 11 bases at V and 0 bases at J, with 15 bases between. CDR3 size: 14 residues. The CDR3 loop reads CAGRADLSTDTQYF. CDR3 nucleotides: TGTGCCGGAAGAGCGGATCTAAGCACAGATACGCAGTATTTT.

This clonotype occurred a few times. The CDR3 loop reads CAAAGSSYEQYF. The DNA of the CDR3 is TGTGCCGCCGCCGGCAGCTCCTACGAGCAGTACTTC. V gene TRBV10-3 combines with J gene TRBJ2-7; D is unclear. V was shortened by 11 bases and J by 0 bases, with 11 bases between the two germline ends. There are 12 residues in the CDR3. Per germline, CDR1 ENHRY and CDR2 SYGVKD.

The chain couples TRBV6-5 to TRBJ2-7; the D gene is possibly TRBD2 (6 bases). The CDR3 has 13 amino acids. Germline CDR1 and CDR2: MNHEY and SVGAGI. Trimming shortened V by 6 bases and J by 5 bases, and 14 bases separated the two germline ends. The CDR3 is CASSPGLPHEQYF. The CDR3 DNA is TGTGCCAGCAGCCCGGGACTCCCCCACGAGCAGTACTTC.